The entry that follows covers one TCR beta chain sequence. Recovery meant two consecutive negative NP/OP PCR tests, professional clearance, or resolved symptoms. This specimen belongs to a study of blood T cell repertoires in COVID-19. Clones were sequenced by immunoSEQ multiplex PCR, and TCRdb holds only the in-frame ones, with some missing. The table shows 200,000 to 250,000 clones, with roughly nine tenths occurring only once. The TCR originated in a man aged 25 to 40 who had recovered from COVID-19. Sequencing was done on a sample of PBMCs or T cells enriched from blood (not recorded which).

The CDR3 sequence is CASSPSSPGTGAETQYF. Here the CDR3 DNA reads TGTGCCAGCTCACCCTCAAGTCCCGGGACAGGGGCAGAGACCCAGTACTTC. The genes are TRBV18 and TRBJ2-5; 10 positions match TRBD1. The CDR3 is made up of 17 amino acids. The trim removed 3 bases at V and 4 bases at J, leaving 11 bases unmatched. Germline V gene data show CDR1 as KGHSH and CDR2 as LQKENI.